The clone carrying this T cell receptor (beta chain) was seen a handful of times. As yet, its antigen is unknown. The source of the sample is a study of shared clonotypes between healthy human individuals. Regarding the study as a whole: Approximately 4.5% was the fraction of naive CD4 clonotypes found shared across four donors. Across subsets, estimated richness was generally greater for naive than for memory populations.

Using about 220 ng DNA, some 30,000 T cell genomes, the sorted-subset replicate PCRs were run. Profiled with immunoSEQ multiplex PCR; TCRdb holds only in-frame clones, not every one. The profile shows roughly 2.6 million clones, over 85% of them singletons. CD4+ cells yielded CD45RA+ naive and CD45RA-negative memory subsets. The origin of this receptor is a man younger than 35 in good health. The material sequenced was naive CD4+ T cells sorted from blood. Subset indicated: CD45RA+ positively selected.

CDR3 protein: CASSLQGARTEAFF. Written as DNA, the CDR3 is TGTGCCAGCAGTCTACAGGGGGCGCGCACTGAAGCTTTCTTT. The chain links TRBV6-1 to TRBJ1-1, with TRBD1 identical over 9 bases. V shed 5 bases and J 4 bases; nucleotides not matched to a gene: 5. This CDR3 is built from 14 residues. Per germline, CDR1 MNHNS and CDR2 SASEGT.